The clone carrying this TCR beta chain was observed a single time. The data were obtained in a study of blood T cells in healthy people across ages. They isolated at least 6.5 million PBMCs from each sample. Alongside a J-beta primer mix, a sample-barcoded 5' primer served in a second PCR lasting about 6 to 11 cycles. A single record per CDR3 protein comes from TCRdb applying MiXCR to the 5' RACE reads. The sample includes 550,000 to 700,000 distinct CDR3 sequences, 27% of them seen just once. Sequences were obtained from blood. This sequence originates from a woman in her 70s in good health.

CDR3 protein: CASSQDFYFSSYNSPLHF. For the CDR3, the DNA is TGCGCCAGCAGCCAAGATTTTTACTTTAGCTCCTATAATTCACCCCTCCACTTT. V gene TRBV4-1 combines with J gene TRBJ1-6; D is undetermined. The CDR3 covers 18 residues. Germline V gene lookup returns CDR1 MGHRA and CDR2 YSYEKL. Trimming left V 0 bases short and J 0 bases short, with 12 bases between.